Sequencing of this T cell receptor beta chain was carried out in a study of long-term antiretroviral therapy in people with HIV. Findings and limits, study-wide: The study lacked data on ART adherence, viral resistance or therapy changes. The data indicate that diversity increased after ART but remained below transplant donor controls. Compared with controls, HIV repertoires showed narrower CDR3 length ranges.

Prior to DNA extraction, the samples held about 0.95-11 million cryopreserved PBMC. Comments on this clone: Antigen: not known.

The CDR3 length is 15 residues. The V segment lost 5 bases and the J segment 3 bases; nucleotides outside the gene matches: 7. Germline CDR1 and CDR2: SEHNR and FQNEAQ (reference sequence). The run of the v3.0 immunoSEQ assay was at survey level. Profiled with immunoSEQ multiplex PCR; TCRdb holds only in-frame clones, not every one. The table has 17,000 or so clones, 60% to 85% seen once. This TCR came from a man aged 30 to 45 with HIV. The sample consisted of unsorted PBMCs, taken at the start of antiretroviral therapy. The genes are TRBV7-9 and TRBJ2-7, with 10 bases lining up with TRBD1. The CDR3 DNA follows: TGTGCCAGCAGCCTCTTTGGGACAGGGGACTACGAGCAGTACTTC. Translation: CASSLFGTGDYEQYF.